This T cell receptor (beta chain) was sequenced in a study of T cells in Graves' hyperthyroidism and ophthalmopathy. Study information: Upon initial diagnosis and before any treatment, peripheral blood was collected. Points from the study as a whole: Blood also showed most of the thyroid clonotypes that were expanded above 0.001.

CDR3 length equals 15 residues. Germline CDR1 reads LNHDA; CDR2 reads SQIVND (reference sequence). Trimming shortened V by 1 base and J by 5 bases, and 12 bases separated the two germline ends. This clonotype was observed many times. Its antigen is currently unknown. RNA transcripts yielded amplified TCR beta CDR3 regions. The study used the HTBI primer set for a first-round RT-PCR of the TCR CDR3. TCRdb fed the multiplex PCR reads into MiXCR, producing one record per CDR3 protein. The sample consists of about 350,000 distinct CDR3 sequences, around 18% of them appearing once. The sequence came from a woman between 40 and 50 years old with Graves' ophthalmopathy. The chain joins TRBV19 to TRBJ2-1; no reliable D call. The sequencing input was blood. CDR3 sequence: CASSIGLRINNEQFF. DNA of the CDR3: TGTGCCAGTAGTATAGGACTCCGGATCAACAATGAGCAGTTCTTC. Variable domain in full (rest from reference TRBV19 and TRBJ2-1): DGGITQSPKYLFRKEGQNVTLSCEQNLNHDAMYWYRQDPGQGLRLIYYSQIVNDFQKGDIAEGYSVSREKKESFPLTVTSAQKNPTAFYLCASSIGLRINNEQFFGPGTRLTVL.